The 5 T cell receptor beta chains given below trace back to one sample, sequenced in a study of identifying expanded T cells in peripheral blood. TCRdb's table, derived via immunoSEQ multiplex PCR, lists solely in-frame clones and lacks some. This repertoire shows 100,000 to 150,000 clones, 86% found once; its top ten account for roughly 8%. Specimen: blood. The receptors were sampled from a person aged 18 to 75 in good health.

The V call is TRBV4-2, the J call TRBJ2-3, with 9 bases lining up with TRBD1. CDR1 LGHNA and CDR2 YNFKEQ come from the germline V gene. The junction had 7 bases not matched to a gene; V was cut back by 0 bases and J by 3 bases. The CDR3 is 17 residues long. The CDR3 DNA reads TGTGCCAGCAGCCAAGATGTCGACAGGGGGGGGACAGATACGCAGTATTTT. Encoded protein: CASSQDVDRGGTDTQYF.

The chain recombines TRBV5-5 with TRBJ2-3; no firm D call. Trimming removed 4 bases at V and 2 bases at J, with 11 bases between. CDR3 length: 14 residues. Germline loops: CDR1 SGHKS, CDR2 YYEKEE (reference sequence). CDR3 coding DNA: TGTGCCAGCAGCCCGGTCTCCTCCACAGATACGCAGTATTTT. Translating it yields CASSPVSSTDTQYF.

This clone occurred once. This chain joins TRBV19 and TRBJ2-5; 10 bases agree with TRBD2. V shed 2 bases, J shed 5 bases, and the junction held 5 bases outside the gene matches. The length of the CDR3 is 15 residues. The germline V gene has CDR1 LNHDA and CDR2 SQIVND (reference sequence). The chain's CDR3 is CASSIRAGGPETQYF. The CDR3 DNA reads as TGTGCCAGTAGTATAAGAGCGGGAGGGCCCGAGACCCAGTACTTC.

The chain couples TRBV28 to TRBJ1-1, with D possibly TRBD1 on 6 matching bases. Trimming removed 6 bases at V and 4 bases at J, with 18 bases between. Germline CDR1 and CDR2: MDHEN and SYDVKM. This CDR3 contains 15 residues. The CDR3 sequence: CASSLEGGVGTEAFF. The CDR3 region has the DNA TGTGCCAGCAGCCTCGAGGGGGGGGTGGGCACTGAAGCTTTCTTT.

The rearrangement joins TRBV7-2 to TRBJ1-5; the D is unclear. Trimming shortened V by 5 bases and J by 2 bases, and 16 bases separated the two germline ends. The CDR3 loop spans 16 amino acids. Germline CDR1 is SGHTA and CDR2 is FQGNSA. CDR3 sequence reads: CASSAMGTAGNQPQHF. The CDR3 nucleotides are TGTGCCAGCAGCGCCATGGGCACAGCGGGCAATCAGCCCCAGCATTTT.